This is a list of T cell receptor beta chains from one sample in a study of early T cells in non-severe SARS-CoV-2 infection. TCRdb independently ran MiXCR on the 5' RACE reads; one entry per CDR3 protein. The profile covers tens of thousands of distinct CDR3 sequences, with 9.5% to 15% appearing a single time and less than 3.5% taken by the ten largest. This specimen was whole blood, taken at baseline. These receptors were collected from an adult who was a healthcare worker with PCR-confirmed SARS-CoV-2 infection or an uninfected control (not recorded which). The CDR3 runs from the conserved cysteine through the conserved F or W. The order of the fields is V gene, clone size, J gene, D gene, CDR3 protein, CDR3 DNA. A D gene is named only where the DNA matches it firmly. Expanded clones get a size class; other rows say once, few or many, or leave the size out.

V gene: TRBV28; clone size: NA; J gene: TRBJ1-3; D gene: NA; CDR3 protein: CASKASGTTGNTIYF; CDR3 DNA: TGTGCCAGCAAAGCGTCAGGTACTACTGGAAACACCATATATTTT
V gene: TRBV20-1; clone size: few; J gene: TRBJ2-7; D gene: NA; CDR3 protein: CSARDLIRKVQYF; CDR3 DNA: TGCAGTGCTAGAGATCTGATCAGGAAGGTGCAGTACTTC
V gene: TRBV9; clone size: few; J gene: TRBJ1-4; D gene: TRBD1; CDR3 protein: CASSPEDRGANEKLFF; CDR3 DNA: TGTGCCAGCAGCCCGGAAGACAGGGGTGCTAATGAAAAACTGTTTTTT
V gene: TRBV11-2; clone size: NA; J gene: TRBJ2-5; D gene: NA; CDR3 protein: CASSRPAVVREDQETQYF; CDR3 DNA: TGTGCCAGCAGCCGCCCCGCGGTCGTCAGGGAGGACCAAGAGACCCAGTACTTC
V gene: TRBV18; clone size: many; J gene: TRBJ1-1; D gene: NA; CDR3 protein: CASSPVTHEAFF; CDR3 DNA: TGTGCCAGCTCACCGGTAACACATGAAGCTTTCTTT
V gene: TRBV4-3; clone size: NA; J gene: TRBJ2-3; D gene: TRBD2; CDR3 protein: CASSQLLAGNADTQYF; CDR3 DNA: TGCGCCAGCAGCCAACTACTAGCGGGGAACGCAGATACGCAGTATTTT
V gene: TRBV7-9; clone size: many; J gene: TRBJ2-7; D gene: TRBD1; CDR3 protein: CASSPGQGPYEQYF; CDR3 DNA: TGTGCCAGCAGCCCAGGACAGGGCCCCTACGAGCAGTACTTC
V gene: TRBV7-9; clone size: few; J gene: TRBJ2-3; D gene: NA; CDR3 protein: CASSLLPIASTDTQYF; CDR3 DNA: TGTGCCAGCAGCTTATTGCCCATAGCTAGCACAGATACGCAGTATTTT
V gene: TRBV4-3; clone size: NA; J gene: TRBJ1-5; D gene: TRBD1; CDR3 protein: CASSRRTGDQPQHF; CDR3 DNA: TGCGCCAGCAGCCGGCGCACAGGGGACCAGCCCCAGCATTTT
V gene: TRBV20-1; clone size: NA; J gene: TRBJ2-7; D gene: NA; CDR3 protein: CSATRGTALYEQYF; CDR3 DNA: TGCAGTGCTACCAGGGGCACGGCCCTATACGAGCAGTACTTC
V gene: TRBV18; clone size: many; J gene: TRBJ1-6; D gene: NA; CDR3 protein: CASSPTANGDSPLHF; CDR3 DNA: TGTGCCAGCTCACCGACAGCAAATGGTGATTCACCCCTCCACTTT
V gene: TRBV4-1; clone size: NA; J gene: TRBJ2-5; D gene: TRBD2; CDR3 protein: CASSQDEVAGEETQYF; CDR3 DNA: TGCGCCAGCAGCCAAGATGAGGTAGCGGGGGAAGAGACCCAGTACTTC
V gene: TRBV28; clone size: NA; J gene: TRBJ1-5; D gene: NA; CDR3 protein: CASSLPTGNQPQHF; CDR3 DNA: TGTGCCAGCAGTTTACCCACAGGTAATCAGCCCCAGCATTTT
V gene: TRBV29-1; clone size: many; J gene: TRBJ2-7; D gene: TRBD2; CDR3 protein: CSVRRGQRGGEQYF; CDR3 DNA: TGCAGCGTACGAAGGGGCCAGCGGGGAGGCGAGCAGTACTTC
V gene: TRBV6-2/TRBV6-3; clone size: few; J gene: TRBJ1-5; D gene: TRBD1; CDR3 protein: CASRADRGDHRPQHF; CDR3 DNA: TGTGCCAGCAGGGCTGACAGGGGGGACCATCGGCCCCAGCATTTT
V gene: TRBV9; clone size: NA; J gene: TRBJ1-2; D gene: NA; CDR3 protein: CASSPPILRAPLDGYTF; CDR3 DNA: TGTGCCAGCAGCCCCCCGATTCTCAGGGCCCCCCTGGATGGCTACACCTTC
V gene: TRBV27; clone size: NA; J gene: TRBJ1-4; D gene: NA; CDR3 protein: CASSFRSPEKLFF; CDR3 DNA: TGTGCCAGCAGTTTTAGGTCGCCGGAAAAACTGTTTTTT